Below, 9 T cell receptor beta chains from the same sample are listed, as sequenced in a study of blood T cell repertoires in COVID-19. Generated by immunoSEQ multiplex PCR, the TCRdb table keeps only in-frame clones and is missing some. The repertoire holds about 82,000 clones, with about 80% as singletons. Input material: peripheral blood. The receptors were gathered from a woman aged 40 to 50 with active or convalescent COVID-19.

The sample holds a few counts of this clone. The rearrangement links TRBV28 to TRBJ1-5, with 10 bases lining up with TRBD1. Per germline, CDR1 MDHEN and CDR2 SYDVKM. This CDR3 comprises 15 residues. Trimming cost V 5 bases and J 6 bases; bases outside gene matches: 7. In nucleotides, the CDR3 is TGTGCCAGCAGTCAGACAGGGGGCGCGAGTCAGCCCCAGCATTTT. Translated: CASSQTGGASQPQHF.

About this clone itself: Other DNA sequences in this specimen translate into the identical CDR3. V usage is TRBV4-3 and J usage is TRBJ2-7, with 12 bases identical to TRBD2. Germline values: CDR1 LGHNA, CDR2 YSLEER. This CDR3 contains 16 residues. V dropped 6 bases and J dropped 2; count of bases not matched to a gene: 8. CDR3 nucleotide sequence: TGCGCCAGCAGTCAGGAACTAGCGGGAGGTCCCTACGAGCAGTACTTC. Translating gives CASSQELAGGPYEQYF.

This chain joins TRBV7-8 and TRBJ1-1; possible D gene TRBD1, 5 bases. The V and J ends lost 1 base and 3 bases respectively, with 12 bases between them. CDR1 SGHVS and CDR2 FQNEAQ come from the germline V gene. The CDR3 covers 15 residues. CDR3 protein: CASSLVGGGHTEAFF. In DNA form, the CDR3 reads TGTGCCAGCAGCTTAGTAGGCGGGGGTCACACTGAAGCTTTCTTT.

This chain connects TRBV6-5 to TRBJ1-2; D call uncertain. The V gene lost 5 bases and the J gene lost 4 bases, with 8 bases spanning the gap. This CDR3 spans 12 amino acids. CDR1 MNHEY and CDR2 SVGAGI come from the germline V gene. This CDR3 is CASSNGGYGYTF. In nucleotides, the CDR3 is TGTGCCAGCAGTAACGGCGGCTATGGCTACACCTTC.

This clone turned up a few times. V and J are TRBV7-2 and TRBJ2-5, with TRBD1 identical over 8 bases. V shed 3 bases, J shed 5 bases, and the junction held 8 bases outside the gene matches. CDR1 and CDR2 (germline): SGHTA, FQGNSA. This CDR3 contains 15 residues. The CDR3 reads CASSFPAGGYETQYF. CDR3 DNA: TGTGCCAGCAGCTTCCCGGCAGGGGGCTACGAGACCCAGTACTTC.

This clone was seen a single time. This chain uses TRBV5-1 with TRBJ1-3; D may be TRBD1 (6 bases). V was trimmed by 2 bases and J by 1 base, leaving 10 bases between them. Germline values: CDR1 SGHRS, CDR2 YFSETQ. The CDR3 consists of 15 residues. DNA of the CDR3: TGCGCCAGCAGCTTATCCGGGACATCTGGAAACACCATATATTTT. It codes for CASSLSGTSGNTIYF.

The chain has TRBV15 and TRBJ1-1; D call uncertain. Germline V gene lookup returns CDR1 LNHNV and CDR2 YYDKDF (reference sequence). The CDR3 covers 13 residues. The V end was cut by 1 base, the J end by 10 bases, with 13 bases between. The CDR3 DNA reads as TGTGCCACCAGCAGAGTGGTGGCAGGTACAGCTTTCTTT. Amino acid sequence: CATSRVVAGTAFF.

This rearrangement joins TRBV30 to TRBJ1-5, with D unresolved. Germline CDR1 and CDR2: GTSNPN and SVGIG (reference sequence). The CDR3 consists of 15 residues. Trimming shortened V by 2 bases and J by 0 bases, and 11 bases separated the two germline ends. The CDR3 here is CAWSRSGFSNQPQHF. DNA of the CDR3: TGTGCCTGGAGTCGGTCCGGGTTTAGCAATCAGCCCCAGCATTTT.

The chain employs TRBV5-8 and TRBJ1-5; D perhaps matches TRBD1 (6 bases). CDR1 and CDR2 from the germline V gene are SGHTS and YDEGEE. The V end lost 4 bases, the J end lost 5 bases, and 13 bases lay between the germline ends. This CDR3 is built from 14 residues. The CDR3, as DNA: TGTGCCAGCAGCAGGGGACAACTTGATCAGCCCCAGCATTTT. The encoded protein is CASSRGQLDQPQHF.